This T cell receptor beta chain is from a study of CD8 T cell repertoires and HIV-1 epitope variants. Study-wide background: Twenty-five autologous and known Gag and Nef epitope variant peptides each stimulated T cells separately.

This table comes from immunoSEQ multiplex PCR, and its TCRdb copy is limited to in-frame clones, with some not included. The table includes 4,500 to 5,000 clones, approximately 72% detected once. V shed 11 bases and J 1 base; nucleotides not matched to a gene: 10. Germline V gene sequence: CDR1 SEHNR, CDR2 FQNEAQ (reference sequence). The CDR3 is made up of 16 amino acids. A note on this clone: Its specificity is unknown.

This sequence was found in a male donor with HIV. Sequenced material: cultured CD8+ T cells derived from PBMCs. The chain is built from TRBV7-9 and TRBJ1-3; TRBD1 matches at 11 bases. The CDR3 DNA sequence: TGTGCCTCCTCCCCCGGGACAGGGGGATCTGGAAACACCATATATTTT. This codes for CASSPGTGGSGNTIYF. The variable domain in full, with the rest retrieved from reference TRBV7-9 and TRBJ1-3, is DTGVSQNPRHKITKRGQNVTFRCDPISEHNRLYWYRQTLGQGPEFLTYFQNEAQLEKSRLLSDRFSAERPKGSFSTLEIQRTEQGDSAMYLCASSPGTGGSGNTIYFGEGSWLTVV.